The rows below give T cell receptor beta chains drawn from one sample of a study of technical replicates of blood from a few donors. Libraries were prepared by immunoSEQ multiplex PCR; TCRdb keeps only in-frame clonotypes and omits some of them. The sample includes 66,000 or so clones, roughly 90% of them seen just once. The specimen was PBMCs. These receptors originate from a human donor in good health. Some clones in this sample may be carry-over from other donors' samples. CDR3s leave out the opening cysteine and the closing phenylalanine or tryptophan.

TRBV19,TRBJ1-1,ASSTRDRKKEAF
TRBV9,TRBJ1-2,ASSLGLEGGYT
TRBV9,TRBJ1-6,ASSREGDNSPLH
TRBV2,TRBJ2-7,ASSAGTGGHEQY
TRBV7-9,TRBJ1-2,ASSSKTRRGDHYGYT
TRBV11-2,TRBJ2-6,ASSQIGQGGGGANVLT
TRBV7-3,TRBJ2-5,ASSFTGVQETQY
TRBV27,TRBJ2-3,ASSETGPGTQY
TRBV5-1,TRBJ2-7,ASRLPGSYEQY
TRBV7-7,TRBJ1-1,ASSTQGLDTEAF
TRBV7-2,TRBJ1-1,ASSFVFNTEAF
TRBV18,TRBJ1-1,ASSPLTSTNTEAF
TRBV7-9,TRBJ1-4,ASSLVSGENEKLF
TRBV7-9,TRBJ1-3,ASSLAEGQARD
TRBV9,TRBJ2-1,ASSVSTSGFYNEQF
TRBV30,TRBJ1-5,AWSVLKATPGQPQH
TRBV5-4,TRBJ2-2,ASSLRGGTGELF
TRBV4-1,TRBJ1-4,ASSLQGDRTNEKLF
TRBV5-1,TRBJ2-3,ASSLAGGGPGDTQY
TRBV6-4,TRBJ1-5,ASRYGGSGFGGNQPQH
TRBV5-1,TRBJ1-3,ASSLAGGNTIY
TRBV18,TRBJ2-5,ASSPAGGSGETQY
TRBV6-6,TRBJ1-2,ASSSTGGSGYGYT
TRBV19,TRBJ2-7,ASSVDRGRGEQY
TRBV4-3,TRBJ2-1,ASSQGFLTGDHNEQF
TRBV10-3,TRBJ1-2,AISVGQGGLSGYT
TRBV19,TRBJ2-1,ASSIAVVAVNEQF
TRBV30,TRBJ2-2,AWMGTEYTGELF
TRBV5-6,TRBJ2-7,ASSLAGHVEQY
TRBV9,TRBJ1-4,ASSLFPGTTNEKLF
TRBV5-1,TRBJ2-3,ASSVGTVSTDTQY
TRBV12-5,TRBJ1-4,ASGLVLSEPNEKLF
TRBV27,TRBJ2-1,AAGQGWNEQF
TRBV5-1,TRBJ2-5,ASSLYSSQETQY
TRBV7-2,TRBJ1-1,ASSFRQENTEAF
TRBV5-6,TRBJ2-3,ASSPPLESEFTNTDTQY
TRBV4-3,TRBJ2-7,ASSTLARRNEQY
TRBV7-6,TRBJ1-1,ASSPGTSPNTEAF
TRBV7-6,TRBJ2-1,ASSLAQAASYNEQF
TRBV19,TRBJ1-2,ASSIDRNYGYT